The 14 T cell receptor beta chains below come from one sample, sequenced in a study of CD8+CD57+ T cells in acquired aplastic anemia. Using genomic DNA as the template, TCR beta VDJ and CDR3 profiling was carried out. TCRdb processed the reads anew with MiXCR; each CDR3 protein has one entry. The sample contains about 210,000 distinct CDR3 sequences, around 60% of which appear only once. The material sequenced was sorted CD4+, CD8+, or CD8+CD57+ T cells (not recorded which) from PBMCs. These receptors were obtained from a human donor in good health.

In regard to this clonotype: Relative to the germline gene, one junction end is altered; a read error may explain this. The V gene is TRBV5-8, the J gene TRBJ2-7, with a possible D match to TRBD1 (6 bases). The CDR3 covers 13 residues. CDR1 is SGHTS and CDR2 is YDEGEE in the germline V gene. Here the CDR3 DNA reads TGCGCCAGCAGCTTGGTTGCAGGGGACGAGCAGTACTTC. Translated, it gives CASSLVAGDEQYF.

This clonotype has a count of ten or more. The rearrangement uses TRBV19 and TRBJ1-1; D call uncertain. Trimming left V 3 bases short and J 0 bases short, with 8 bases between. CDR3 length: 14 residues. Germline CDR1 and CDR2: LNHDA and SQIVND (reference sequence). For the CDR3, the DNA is TGTGCCAGTAGTATCGGTGACATGAACACTGAAGCTTTCTTT. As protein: CASSIGDMNTEAFF.

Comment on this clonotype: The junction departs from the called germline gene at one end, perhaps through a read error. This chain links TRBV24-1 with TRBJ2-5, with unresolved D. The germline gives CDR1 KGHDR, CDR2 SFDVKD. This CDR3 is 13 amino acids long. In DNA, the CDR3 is TGTGCCAGCAGTTACCGGTACCAAGAGACCCAGTACTTC. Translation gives CASSYRYQETQYF.

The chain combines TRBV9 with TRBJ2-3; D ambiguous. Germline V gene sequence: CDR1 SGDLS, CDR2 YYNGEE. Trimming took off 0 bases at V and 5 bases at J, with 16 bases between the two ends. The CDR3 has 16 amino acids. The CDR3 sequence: CASSVGSQLTQDTQYF. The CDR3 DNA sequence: TGTGCCAGCAGCGTAGGGTCCCAGCTTACTCAAGATACGCAGTATTTT.

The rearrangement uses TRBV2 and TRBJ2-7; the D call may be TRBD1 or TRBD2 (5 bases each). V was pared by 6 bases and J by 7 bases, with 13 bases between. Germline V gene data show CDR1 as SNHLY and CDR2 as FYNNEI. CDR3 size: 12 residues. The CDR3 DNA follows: TGTGCCAGCAGGGCAGGGACGTGGGAGCAGTACTTC. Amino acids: CASRAGTWEQYF. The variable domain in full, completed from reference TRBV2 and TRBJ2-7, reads EPEVTQTPSHQVTQMGQEVILRCVPISNHLYFYWYRQILGQKVEFLVSFYNNEISEKSEIFDDQFSVERPDGSNFTLKIRSTKLEDSAMYFCASRAGTWEQYFGPGTRLTVT.

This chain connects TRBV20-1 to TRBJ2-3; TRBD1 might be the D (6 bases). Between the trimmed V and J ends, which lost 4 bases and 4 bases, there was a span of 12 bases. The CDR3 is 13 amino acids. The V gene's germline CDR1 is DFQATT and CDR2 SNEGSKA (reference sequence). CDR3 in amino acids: CSATRTVADTQYF. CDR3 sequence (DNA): TGCAGTGCTACTAGGACAGTGGCAGATACGCAGTATTTT.

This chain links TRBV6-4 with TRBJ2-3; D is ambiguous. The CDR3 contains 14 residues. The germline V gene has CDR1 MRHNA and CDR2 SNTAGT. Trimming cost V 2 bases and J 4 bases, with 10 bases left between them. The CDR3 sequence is CASSDGGSSDTQYF. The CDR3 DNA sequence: TGTGCCAGCAGTGACGGTGGCAGCTCAGATACGCAGTATTTT.

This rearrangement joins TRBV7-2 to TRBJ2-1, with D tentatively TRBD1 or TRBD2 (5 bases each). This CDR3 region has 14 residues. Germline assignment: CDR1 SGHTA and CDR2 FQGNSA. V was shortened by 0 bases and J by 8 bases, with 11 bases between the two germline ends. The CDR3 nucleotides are TGTGCCAGCAGCTTAGCAGGGGAGATAGATGAGCAGTTCTTC. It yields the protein CASSLAGEIDEQFF.

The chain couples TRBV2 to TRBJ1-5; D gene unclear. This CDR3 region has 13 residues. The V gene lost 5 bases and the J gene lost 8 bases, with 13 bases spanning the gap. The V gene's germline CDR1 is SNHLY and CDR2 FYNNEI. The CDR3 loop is CASSLARREPQHF. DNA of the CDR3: TGTGCCAGCAGTTTAGCCCGAAGGGAGCCCCAGCATTTT.

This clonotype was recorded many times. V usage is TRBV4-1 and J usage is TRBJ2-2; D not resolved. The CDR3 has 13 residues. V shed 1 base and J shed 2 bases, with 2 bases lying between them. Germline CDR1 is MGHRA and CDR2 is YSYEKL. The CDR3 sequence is CASSQGNTGELFF. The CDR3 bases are TGCGCCAGCAGCCAAGGAAACACCGGGGAGCTGTTTTTT.

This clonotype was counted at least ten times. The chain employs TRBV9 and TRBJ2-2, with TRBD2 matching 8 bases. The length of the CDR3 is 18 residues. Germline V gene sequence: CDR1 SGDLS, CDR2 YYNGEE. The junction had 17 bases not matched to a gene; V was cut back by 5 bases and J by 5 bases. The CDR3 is CASRSRTSGPSGTGELFF. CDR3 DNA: TGTGCCAGCAGAAGTAGAACTAGCGGCCCCTCGGGGACCGGGGAGCTGTTTTTT.

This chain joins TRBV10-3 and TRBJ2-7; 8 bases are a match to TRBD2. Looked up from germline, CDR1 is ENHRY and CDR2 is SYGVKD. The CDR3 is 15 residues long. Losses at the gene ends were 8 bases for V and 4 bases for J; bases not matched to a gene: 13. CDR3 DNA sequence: TGTGCCATCGCGTCTTCGGCTAGCGGGTTTTACGAGCAGTACTTC. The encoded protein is CAIASSASGFYEQYF.

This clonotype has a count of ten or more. The DNA of the CDR3 is TGTGCCAGCAGCTTACAGGGCGCTGATCAGCCCCAGCATTTT. Amino acid sequence: CASSLQGADQPQHF. V usage is TRBV7-9 and J usage is TRBJ1-5; D might be TRBD1 (5 bases). V was shortened by 2 bases and J by 5 bases, with 10 bases between the two germline ends. Germline CDR1 reads SEHNR; CDR2 reads FQNEAQ (reference sequence). The CDR3 is 14 residues long.

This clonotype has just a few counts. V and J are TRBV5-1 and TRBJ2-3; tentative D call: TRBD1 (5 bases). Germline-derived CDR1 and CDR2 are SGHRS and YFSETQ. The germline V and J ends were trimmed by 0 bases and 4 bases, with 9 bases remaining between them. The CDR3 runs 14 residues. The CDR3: CASSLGGHSDTQYF. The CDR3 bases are TGCGCCAGCAGCTTGGGGGGCCACTCAGATACGCAGTATTTT. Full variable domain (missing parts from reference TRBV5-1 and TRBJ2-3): KAGVTQTPRYLIKTRGQQVTLSCSPISGHRSVSWYQQTPGQGLQFLFEYFSETQRNKGNFPGRFSGRQFSNSRSEMNVSTLELGDSALYLCASSLGGHSDTQYFGPGTRLTVL.